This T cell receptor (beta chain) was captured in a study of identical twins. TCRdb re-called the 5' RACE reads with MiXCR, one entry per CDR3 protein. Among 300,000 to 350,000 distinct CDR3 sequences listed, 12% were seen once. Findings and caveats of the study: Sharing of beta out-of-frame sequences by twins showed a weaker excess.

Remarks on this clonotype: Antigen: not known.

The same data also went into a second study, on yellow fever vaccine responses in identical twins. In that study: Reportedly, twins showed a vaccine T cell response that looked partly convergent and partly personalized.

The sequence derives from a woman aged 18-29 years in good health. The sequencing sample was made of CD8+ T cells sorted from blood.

The CDR3, as DNA: TGTGCCAGCAGCTTAGGAGGGTATATCACAGATACGCAGTATTTT. Its translation: CASSLGGYITDTQYF. The chain uses TRBV11-2 and TRBJ2-3; maybe TRBD2 (5 bases). Germline assignment: CDR1 SGHAT and CDR2 FQNNGV. CDR3 length equals 15 residues. The V gene lost 1 base and the J gene lost 2 bases, with 10 bases spanning the gap.